These T cell receptor beta chains were read from a single sample in a study of T cells in localized non-small cell lung cancer. Using immunoSEQ multiplex PCR, the repertoire was profiled, and TCRdb retains in-frame clones only, with some absent. The table lists tens of thousands of clones, roughly 80% of them singletons. Specimen: PBMCs, collected before any cancer treatment. The receptors come from a man aged 40-75 years with stage II lung adenocarcinoma. CDR3s include the opening cysteine and the closing phenylalanine or tryptophan. The order of the fields is D gene, clone size, J gene, V gene, CDR3 DNA, CDR3 protein. A D gene is named only where the DNA matches it firmly. Expanded clones are given a class, and other clones once, few, many or no size at all.

>TRBD2|-|TRBJ2-7|TRBV15
TGTGCCACCAGCGCCGGACTAGCGTTAACCTACGAGCAGTACTTC
CATSAGLALTYEQYF
>TRBD1|-|TRBJ2-7|TRBV13
TGTGCCAGCAGCTCACCACAGGGGTCCAGCTCCTACGAGCAGTACTTC
CASSSPQGSSSYEQYF
>-|-|TRBJ1-2|TRBV6-5
TGTGCCAGCAGTTCCGGGGGGAACTATGGCTACACCTTC
CASSSGGNYGYTF
>-|-|TRBJ1-2|TRBV10-1
TGCGCCATCGAGGGCAGATCGAGGGGCTACACCTTC
CAIEGRSRGYTF
>TRBD1|few|TRBJ1-1|TRBV19
TGTGCCAGTAGTATAGAAGAGACAGGGCATAGGGGCACTGAAGCTTTCTTT
CASSIEETGHRGTEAFF
>-|-|TRBJ1-5|TRBV5-5
TGTGCCAGCAGCTCGGGACCGACGAGCATCAATCAGCCCCAGCATTTT
CASSSGPTSINQPQHF
>-|few|TRBJ2-7|TRBV10-2
TGCGCCAGCACCGGGGGAGCCAGGAACTACGAGCAGTACTTC
CASTGGARNYEQYF
>-|-|TRBJ1-5|TRBV19
TGTGCCAGTCGACGGACCCTGGGGCAGCCCCAGCATTTT
CASRRTLGQPQHF
>-|-|TRBJ2-3|TRBV4-3
TGCGCCAGCAGCCCCACTGGTGGGGCAGATACGCAGTATTTT
CASSPTGGADTQYF
>-|-|TRBJ2-7|TRBV5-6
TGTGCCAGCAGCTTGGTGGGATACGAGCAGTACTTC
CASSLVGYEQYF
>TRBD2|-|TRBJ2-1|TRBV5-1
TGCGCCAGCAGCCGTCAGGGACTAGTCATCGATGAGCAGTTCTTC
CASSRQGLVIDEQFF
>-|-|TRBJ1-5|TRBV11-3
TGTGCCAGCATCCCGCTGACCAGGCGGTATCAGCCCCAGCATTTT
CASIPLTRRYQPQHF
>-|-|TRBJ1-1|TRBV7-6
TGTGCCAGCAGCCTTAAAGGCGGTACTGAAGCTTTCTTT
CASSLKGGTEAFF
>TRBD2|-|TRBJ2-1|TRBV18
TGTGCCAGCTCACCACGCCTAGCGGGAGTCTACAATGAGCAGTTCTTC
CASSPRLAGVYNEQFF
>-|-|TRBJ2-7|TRBV10-2
TGCGCCAGCAGTGAGTCTCGAGGGATCCTCTACGAGCAGTACTTC
CASSESRGILYEQYF
>-|-|TRBJ2-7|TRBV6-1
TGTGCCAGCAGCCCCACAAGGGCCTACGAGCAGTACTTC
CASSPTRAYEQYF
>TRBD2|-|TRBJ2-7|TRBV27
TGTGCCAGCAGTTTATCTTCTAGCGGGACATCCTACGAGCAGTACTTC
CASSLSSSGTSYEQYF
>TRBD1|-|TRBJ2-7|TRBV4-2
TGTGCCAGCAGCCAAAATTCCGTTCAGCCAGTGCGGACAGGGGCCTACGAGCAGTACTTC
CASSQNSVQPVRTGAYEQYF
>TRBD2|-|TRBJ2-2|TRBV18
TGTGCCAGCTCACCAATAGCGGGAACCGGGGAGCTGTTTTTT
CASSPIAGTGELFF
>-|-|TRBJ1-1|TRBV18
TGTGCCAGCTCGCAGATGGACATTTCTGAAGCTTTCTTT
CASSQMDISEAFF
>TRBD1|once|TRBJ1-1|TRBV15
TGTGCCACCAGCAGACCTTCTGTATCCGGGACAGGGATGAACACTGAAGCTTTCTTT
CATSRPSVSGTGMNTEAFF
>TRBD2|-|TRBJ2-7|TRBV7-2
TGTGCCAGCAGCTCCGGACTAGCGAGTACCTACGAGCAGTACTTC
CASSSGLASTYEQYF
>TRBD1|-|TRBJ2-7|TRBV7-2
TGTGCCAGCAGCTCGAACAGGGGGAGGGAGCAGTACTTC
CASSSNRGREQYF
>-|-|TRBJ1-1|TRBV6-1
TGTGCCAGCAGCGCGACAGCGAACACTGAAGCTTTCTTT
CASSATANTEAFF
>-|-|TRBJ2-7|TRBV4-3
TGCGCCAGCAGCCAAAACACGGACGGAGCCTACGAGCAGTACTTC
CASSQNTDGAYEQYF
>TRBD1|-|TRBJ2-1|TRBV5-4
TGTGCCAGCAGAAGGGGGACAGGGGGGAACAATGAGCAGTTCTTC
CASRRGTGGNNEQFF
>-|-|TRBJ1-1|TRBV28
TGTGCCAGCCTAACTTTGTCAGGGGCCCCTTCTACTGCTGAAGCTTTCTTT
CASLTLSGAPSTAEAFF
>-|-|TRBJ1-4|TRBV7-2
TGTGCCAGCAGCTTTTATCACAGTCTCGGGGGGAATGAAAAACTGTTTTTT
CASSFYHSLGGNEKLFF
>-|-|TRBJ2-2|TRBV28
TGTGCCAGCCTTGGTGAATCTGGGGAGCTGTTTTTT
CASLGESGELFF
>TRBD2|-|TRBJ2-3|TRBV4-1
TGCGCCAGCAGCCAAAATAGCGGGTTCACAGATACGCAGTATTTT
CASSQNSGFTDTQYF
>-|once|TRBJ1-3|TRBV6-1
TGTGCCAGCAGTGTTTCACAGGGCTCTGGAAACACCATATATTTT
CASSVSQGSGNTIYF
>-|-|TRBJ1-2|TRBV25-1
TGTGCCAGCAGTGAATCTGGGGGGTACGGCTACACCTTC
CASSESGGYGYTF
>TRBD2|-|TRBJ2-1|TRBV11-2
TGTGCCAGCACCCTAGCGGGAGGGTATAATGAGCAGTTCTTC
CASTLAGGYNEQFF
>TRBD2|-|TRBJ2-7|TRBV18
TGTGCCAGCTCAGACGGACTAGCGGGCTCCTACGAGCAGTACTTC
CASSDGLAGSYEQYF
>-|-|TRBJ2-3|TRBV10-3
TGTGCCATCAACGGCAGGGGGGATACAGATACGCAGTATTTT
CAINGRGDTDTQYF
>TRBD2|-|TRBJ2-1|TRBV7-9
TGTGCCAGCAGCCGGGGACTAGCGATTGATAATGAGCAGTTCTTC
CASSRGLAIDNEQFF
>TRBD1|few|TRBJ1-4|TRBV5-8
TGTGCCAGCAGTTCTATTCCGGGACAGGGACGGGAAAAACTGTTTTTT
CASSSIPGQGREKLFF
>-|-|TRBJ2-3|TRBV30
TGTGCCTGGAGTCGGGGGAGCACAGATACGCAGTATTTT
CAWSRGSTDTQYF
>-|-|TRBJ1-5|TRBV28
TGTGCCAGCAGTGGAAGCAATCAGCCCCAGCATTTT
CASSGSNQPQHF
>TRBD2|-|TRBJ2-3|TRBV7-9
TGTGCCAGCAGCATCCGACTAGCGGAGGTGACAGATACGCAGTATTTT
CASSIRLAEVTDTQYF
>TRBD2|-|TRBJ2-3|TRBV18
TGTGCCAGCTCACCAGCACTAGCGGGGGGGCCGACAGATACGCAGTATTTT
CASSPALAGGPTDTQYF
>-|-|TRBJ1-1|TRBV4-1
TGCGCCAGCAGCCGTCCGGGACAAAGGAACACTGAAGCTTTCTTT
CASSRPGQRNTEAFF